This TCR beta chain is from a study of cytomegalovirus exposure and HLA in healthy donors. The primer mix had 60 Vbeta and 13 Jbeta primers. The method was immunoSEQ multiplex PCR; TCRdb's version includes in-frame clones alone and lacks a portion of them. The sample has roughly 120,000 clones, 65% to 85% seen once. This clonotype was obtained from a woman aged 40 to 49 in good health and CMV-seropositive. The source material was PBMCs.

CDR3 DNA sequence: TGTGCCAGCAGTTTAGTTCCCTTTACAGGGGGCGGCAATCAGCCCCAGCATTTT. Its protein is CASSLVPFTGGGNQPQHF. The V gene is TRBV27, the J gene TRBJ1-5, with 9 nucleotides matching TRBD1. The CDR3 loop spans 18 amino acids. J was trimmed by 2 bases and V by 2 bases; bases with no gene match: 10. Per germline, CDR1 MNHEY and CDR2 SMNVEV (reference sequence).